This T cell receptor beta chain is drawn from a study of T cells in Graves' hyperthyroidism and ophthalmopathy. Regarding the study as a whole: Separation of ophthalmopathy from stable hyperthyroidism was achieved by a 13 V-J model. Most thyroid clonotypes that were expanded above 0.001 also turned up in blood.

Amplification of TCR beta CDR3 regions used RNA as the template. In the first-round RT-PCR of the TCR CDR3, the HTBI primer set was used. TCRdb re-called the multiplex PCR reads through MiXCR, storing one row per CDR3 protein. The table shows about 280,000 distinct CDR3 sequences, with about 25% occurring only once. This clonotype was counted many times. The target antigen is unknown. Trimming removed 5 bases from V and 2 bases from J, with 6 bases in between. The germline CDR1 and CDR2 sequences are MNHEY and SVGEGT. The CDR3 length is 12 residues. Blood was sampled at initial diagnosis of hyperthyroidism, prior to onset of any ophthalmopathy symptoms. PBMCs came from 9 to 10 ml fresh peripheral blood.

The rearrangement uses TRBV6-2 or TRBV6-3 and TRBJ1-1; D is uncertain. The TCR was taken from a man in his forties with Graves' hyperthyroidism that later progressed to Graves' ophthalmopathy. Sequencing was performed on blood. Written as DNA, the CDR3 is TGTGCCAGCAGTACAGCTAACACTGAAGCTTTCTTT. The encoded protein is CASSTANTEAFF.